Following are 21 T cell receptor beta chains from one sample sequenced in a study of blood T cell repertoires in COVID-19. The data were produced by immunoSEQ multiplex PCR, yet TCRdb's version contains in-frame clones alone and is incomplete. The sample has 200,000 to 250,000 clones, approximately 86% seen once. Sequencing was done on a sample of peripheral blood. The receptors come from a woman of 80 years or more with acute or convalescent COVID-19.

The V gene is TRBV18, the J gene TRBJ1-1; no firm D call. The CDR3 totals 15 residues. Germline lookup yields CDR1 KGHSH and CDR2 LQKENI. Deletions cut 1 base from V and 3 bases from J, with 12 bases between. CDR3 protein: CASSPLHSPDTEAFF. CDR3 DNA: TGTGCCAGCTCACCACTCCACAGCCCTGACACTGAAGCTTTCTTT.

The V call is TRBV12-3 or TRBV12-4, the J call TRBJ2-1; the D gene is possibly TRBD1 (5 bases). This CDR3 is built from 13 residues. V dropped 3 bases and J dropped 6 bases, with 9 bases sitting between them. The CDR3 sequence is CASSLGRVNEQFF. The CDR3 bases are TGTGCCAGCAGTTTGGGCAGGGTCAATGAGCAGTTCTTC.

This chain's CDR3 is CASSLALGIGETEAFF. DNA of the CDR3: TGTGCCAGCAGCTTAGCCCTCGGGATCGGGGAAACTGAAGCTTTCTTT. The rearrangement links TRBV13 to TRBJ1-1; D remains unclear. V shed 1 base and J shed 5 bases, with 17 bases lying between them. Germline V gene data show CDR1 as PRHDT and CDR2 as FYEKMQ (reference sequence). This CDR3 has 16 residues. The full variable domain, in which reference TRBV13 and TRBJ1-1 provide the parts outside the CDR3, is AAGVIQSPRHLIKEKRETATLKCYPIPRHDTVYWYQQGPGQDPQFLISFYEKMQSDKGSIPDRFSAQQFSDYHSELNMSSLELGDSALYFCASSLALGIGETEAFFGQGTRLTVV.

V usage is TRBV6-5 and J usage is TRBJ2-6; perhaps TRBD1 as D (5 bases). Trimming took off 11 bases at V and 4 bases at J, with 18 bases between the two ends. Looked up from germline, CDR1 is MNHEY and CDR2 is SVGAGI. This CDR3 region has 15 residues. The CDR3 loop is CASWTARAGANVLTF. In DNA form, the CDR3 reads TGTGCCTCCTGGACGGCCAGGGCCGGGGCCAACGTCCTGACTTTC.

This rearrangement joins TRBV11-2 to TRBJ2-2, with 8 bases fitting TRBD2. This CDR3 has 17 amino acids. Unmatched junction bases numbered 5, after V lost 2 bases and J lost 0 bases. Germline V lookup: CDR1 SGHAT, CDR2 FQNNGV. The DNA for the CDR3 is TGTGCCAGCAGCTTACGACCGGGGGGGCCGAACACCGGGGAGCTGTTTTTT. Encoded protein: CASSLRPGGPNTGELFF.

The chain joins TRBV7-3 to TRBJ1-2; D gene uncertain. Trimming took 4 bases from V and 4 from J, leaving 22 bases between them. Per the germline V gene, CDR1 is SGHTA and CDR2 is FQGTGA. This CDR3 is 17 amino acids long. The CDR3 spells CASSSLYYPPAGYGYTF. The DNA of the CDR3 is TGTGCCAGCAGCTCGTTATACTATCCCCCAGCGGGCTATGGCTACACCTTC.

This sequence joins TRBV2 and TRBJ2-4, with 10 bases identical to TRBD1. The germline V gene has CDR1 SNHLY and CDR2 FYNNEI. The CDR3 is 17 amino acids. V lost 6 bases to trimming and J lost 1 base; unmatched junction nucleotides: 9. The CDR3 here is CASRPGQGLIAKNIQYF. CDR3 nucleotide sequence: TGTGCCAGCAGGCCGGGACAGGGGCTTATCGCCAAAAACATTCAGTACTTC.

V gene TRBV6-5 combines with J gene TRBJ2-5; perhaps TRBD2 as D (7 bases). V was cut by 5 bases and J by 5 bases, with 18 bases left in between. The CDR3 extends over 15 amino acids. CDR1 and CDR2 from the germline V gene are MNHEY and SVGAGI. The CDR3 spells CASSPFAGAGETQYF. In DNA, the CDR3 is TGTGCCAGCAGTCCCTTTGCGGGGGCCGGGGAGACCCAGTACTTC.

This chain links TRBV15 with TRBJ2-7; TRBD2 might be the D (5 bases). V was cut by 0 bases and J by 5 bases, with 14 bases left in between. CDR1 LNHNV and CDR2 YYDKDF come from the germline V gene (reference sequence). The CDR3 covers 15 residues. As DNA, the CDR3 is TGTGCCACCAGCAGAGATCCTCGGGGTCCCCACGAGCAGTACTTC. Protein: CATSRDPRGPHEQYF.

The V and J genes are TRBV19 and TRBJ1-1, with D possibly being TRBD1 (6 bases). This CDR3 region has 15 residues. Between the trimmed V and J ends, which lost 3 bases and 0 bases, there was a span of 11 bases. Germline CDR1 reads LNHDA; CDR2 reads SQIVND (reference sequence). The CDR3 sequence: CASSIQGIMNTEAFF. As DNA, the CDR3 is TGTGCCAGTAGTATTCAGGGGATAATGAACACTGAAGCTTTCTTT.

The chain recombines TRBV7-6 with TRBJ2-1, with 12 positions matching TRBD2. CDR1 SGHVS and CDR2 FNYEAQ come from the germline V gene. V trimming: 4 bases; J trimming: 7 bases; junction bases outside the gene matches: 5. The CDR3 length is 15 residues. The CDR3: CASSSLAGGWNEQFF. For the CDR3, the DNA is TGTGCCAGCAGCTCGCTAGCGGGGGGGTGGAATGAGCAGTTCTTC.

The chain couples TRBV18 to TRBJ1-6, with 9 bases that match TRBD1. Looked up from germline, CDR1 is KGHSH and CDR2 is LQKENI. The junction had 9 bases not matched to a gene; V was cut back by 2 bases and J by 7 bases. The CDR3 runs 17 residues. CDR3 nucleotide sequence: TGTGCCAGCTCACCAAACAATGCCGGGACAGGGAATTCACCCCTCCACTTT. Amino acid sequence: CASSPNNAGTGNSPLHF.

The chain couples TRBV12-3 or TRBV12-4 to TRBJ1-4; D uncertain. CDR3 length equals 13 residues. Trimming removed 2 bases from V and 5 bases from J, with 6 bases in between. CDR3 nucleotides: TGTGCCAGCAGTTTATTTGAGAATGAAAAACTGTTTTTT. Its protein product is CASSLFENEKLFF.

The chain uses TRBV5-1 and TRBJ2-3, with 10 bases identical to TRBD2. Germline loops: CDR1 SGHRS, CDR2 YFSETQ. The V gene end was trimmed by 2 bases and the J gene end by 0 bases; junction bases not matched to a gene: 9. CDR3 length: 18 amino acids. DNA of the CDR3: TGCGCCAGCAGCTTCAGAGGGCGAGCGGGGGGGAGCACAGATACGCAGTATTTT. Translation gives CASSFRGRAGGSTDTQYF.

This chain connects TRBV4-2 to TRBJ1-4; perhaps TRBD1 as D (5 bases). Germline assignment: CDR1 LGHNA and CDR2 YNFKEQ. V lost 4 bases and J 3 bases, leaving 21 bases between the germline ends. The CDR3 extends over 18 amino acids. CDR3 sequence (DNA): TGTGCCAGCAGCCCCATGGGGGGGACGGCCATCGCTAATGAAAAACTGTTTTTT. The encoded protein is CASSPMGGTAIANEKLFF.

The V and J genes are TRBV7-9 and TRBJ2-3, with 11 bases lining up with TRBD2. This CDR3 is 15 amino acids long. Germline-derived CDR1 and CDR2 are SEHNR and FQNEAQ (reference sequence). V was clipped by 6 bases and J by 1 base; unmatched bases: 3. CDR3 residues: CASSLAGGRTDTQYF. CDR3 DNA: TGTGCCAGCAGTCTAGCGGGGGGACGCACAGATACGCAGTATTTT.

The CDR3 region has the DNA TGCGCCAGCAGCCAAGATTCATCGGACAGAACGACCTCTGGAAACACCATATATTTT. This codes for CASSQDSSDRTTSGNTIYF. The V call is TRBV4-1, the J call TRBJ1-3; D may be TRBD1 (6 bases). The ends were cut back, 0 bases at V and 0 bases at J, with 18 bases in the middle. The CDR3 runs 19 residues. Germline V gene lookup returns CDR1 MGHRA and CDR2 YSYEKL.

V usage is TRBV2 and J usage is TRBJ2-3; a weak D match, TRBD2 (6 bases). CDR1 SNHLY and CDR2 FYNNEI come from the germline V gene. The CDR3 has 15 amino acids. V lost 7 bases and J lost 5, with 19 bases in between. The CDR3 coding sequence is TGTGCCAGCACCCCGAACAACGGGGGAGGAGATACGCAGTATTTT. Its translation: CASTPNNGGGDTQYF.

The V call is TRBV28, the J call TRBJ1-5; a weak D match, TRBD1 (5 bases). CDR3 length: 14 amino acids. The germline V gene has CDR1 MDHEN and CDR2 SYDVKM. The V end lost 6 bases, the J end lost 8 bases, and 17 bases lay between the germline ends. Here the CDR3 DNA reads TGTGCCAGCAGGCCTGGGGGGGTTTGGGAGCCCCAGCATTTT. This encodes CASRPGGVWEPQHF.

The chain carries TRBV28 and TRBJ2-1; 10 positions agree with TRBD1. J lost 5 bases, V lost 5 bases, and 6 bases had no gene match. The CDR3 sequence is 15 residues long. CDR1 is MDHEN, CDR2 SYDVKM, per germline. CDR3 nucleotide sequence: TGTGCCAGCAGTCCAGACAGGGGGCTTAACAATGAGCAGTTCTTC. Residues: CASSPDRGLNNEQFF.

The chain joins TRBV21-1 to TRBJ1-1; TRBD1, the table's D call, lacks a check against the DNA. TRBV21-1 constitutes a pseudogene. CDR3 length equals 14 residues. For the CDR3, the DNA is TGTGCCAGCAGCGAAGAAACAGGGAACACTGAAGCTTTCTTT. As protein: CASSEETGNTEAFF.